This T cell receptor beta chain derives from a study of blood T cell repertoires in COVID-19. The V gene's germline CDR1 is SGHAT and CDR2 FQNNGV. This CDR3 has 18 amino acids. V was trimmed by 1 base and J by 4 bases, leaving 22 bases between them. Some clones are missing from TCRdb's copy, which holds only in-frame ones; the method was immunoSEQ multiplex PCR. The sample lists about 240,000 clones; about 80% were seen once. The material sequenced was peripheral blood. The receptor comes from a woman older than 75 with acute or convalescent COVID-19. This chain connects TRBV11-2 to TRBJ1-2, with D unresolved. CDR3 DNA: TGTGCCAGCAGCTTAGCGCGAGGCCCTGAGGGCTTCCCCTATGGCTACACCTTC. This translates into CASSLARGPEGFPYGYTF.